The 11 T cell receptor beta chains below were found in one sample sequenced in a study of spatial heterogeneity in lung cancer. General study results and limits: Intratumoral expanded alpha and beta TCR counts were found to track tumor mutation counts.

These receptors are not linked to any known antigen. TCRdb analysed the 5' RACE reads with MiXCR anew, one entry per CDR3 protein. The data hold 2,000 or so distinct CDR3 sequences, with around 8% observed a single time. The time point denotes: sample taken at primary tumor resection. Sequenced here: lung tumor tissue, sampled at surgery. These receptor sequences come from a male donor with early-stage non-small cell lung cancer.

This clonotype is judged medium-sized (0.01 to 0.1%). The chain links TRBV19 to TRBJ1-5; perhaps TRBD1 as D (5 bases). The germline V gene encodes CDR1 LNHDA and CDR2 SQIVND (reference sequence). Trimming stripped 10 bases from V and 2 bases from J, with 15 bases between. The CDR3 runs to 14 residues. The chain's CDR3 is CATSREGRNQPQHF. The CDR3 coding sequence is TGTGCCACTTCCAGGGAGGGACGCAATCAGCCCCAGCATTTT.

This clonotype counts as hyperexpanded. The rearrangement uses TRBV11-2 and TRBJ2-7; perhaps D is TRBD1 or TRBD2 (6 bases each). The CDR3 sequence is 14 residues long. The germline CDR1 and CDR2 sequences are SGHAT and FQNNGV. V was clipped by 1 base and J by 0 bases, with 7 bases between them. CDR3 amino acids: CASSLGGASYEQYF. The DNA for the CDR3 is TGTGCCAGCAGCTTAGGGGGGGCCTCCTACGAGCAGTACTTC.

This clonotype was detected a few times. CDR3 region: CASSVALTGELFF. DNA for the CDR3: TGTGCCAGCAGTGTCGCCCTCACCGGGGAGCTGTTTTTT. V usage is TRBV2 and J usage is TRBJ2-2; D ambiguous. V was cut by 4 bases and J by 4 bases, with 7 bases left in between. From germline, CDR1 is SNHLY and CDR2 FYNNEI. The CDR3 has 13 residues.

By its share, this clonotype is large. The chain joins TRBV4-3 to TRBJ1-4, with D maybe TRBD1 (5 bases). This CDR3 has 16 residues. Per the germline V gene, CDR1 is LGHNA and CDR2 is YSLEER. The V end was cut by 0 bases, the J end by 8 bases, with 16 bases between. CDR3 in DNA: TGCGCCAGCAGCCAAGATCCCCAGGGTACAGTCGAAAAACTGTTTTTT. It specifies CASSQDPQGTVEKLFF.

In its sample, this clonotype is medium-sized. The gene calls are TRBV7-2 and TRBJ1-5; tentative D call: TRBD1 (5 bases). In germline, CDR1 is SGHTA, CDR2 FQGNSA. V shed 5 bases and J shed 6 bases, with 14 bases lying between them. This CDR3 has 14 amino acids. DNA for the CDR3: TGTGCCAGCAGCCTGGACGGGGGAGGTCAGCCCCAGCATTTT. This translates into CASSLDGGGQPQHF.

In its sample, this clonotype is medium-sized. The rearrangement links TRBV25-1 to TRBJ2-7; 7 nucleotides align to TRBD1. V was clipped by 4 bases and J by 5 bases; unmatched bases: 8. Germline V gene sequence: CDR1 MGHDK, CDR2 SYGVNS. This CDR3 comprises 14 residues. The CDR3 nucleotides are TGTGCCAGCAGTGCCCCAGGGACAGTCCACGAGCAGTACTTC. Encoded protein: CASSAPGTVHEQYF.

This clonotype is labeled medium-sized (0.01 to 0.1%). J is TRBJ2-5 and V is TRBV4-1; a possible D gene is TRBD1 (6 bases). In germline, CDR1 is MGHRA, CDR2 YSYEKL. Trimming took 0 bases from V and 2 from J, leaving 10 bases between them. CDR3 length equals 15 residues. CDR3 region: CASSQDWTVQETQYF. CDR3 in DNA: TGCGCCAGCAGCCAAGATTGGACAGTTCAAGAGACCCAGTACTTC.

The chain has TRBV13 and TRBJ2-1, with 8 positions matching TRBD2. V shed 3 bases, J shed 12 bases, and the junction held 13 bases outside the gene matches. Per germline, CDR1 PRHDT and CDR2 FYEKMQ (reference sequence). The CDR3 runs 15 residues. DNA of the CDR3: TGTGCCAGCAGCTTCACCGGGGGGGCCGCGGATGTGCAGTTCTTC. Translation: CASSFTGGAADVQFF.

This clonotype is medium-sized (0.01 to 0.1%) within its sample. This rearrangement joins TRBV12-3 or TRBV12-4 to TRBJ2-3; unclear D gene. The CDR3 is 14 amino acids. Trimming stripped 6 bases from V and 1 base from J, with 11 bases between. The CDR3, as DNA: TGTGCCAGCAGCGAGTCCCATGGCACAGATACGCAGTATTTT. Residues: CASSESHGTDTQYF.

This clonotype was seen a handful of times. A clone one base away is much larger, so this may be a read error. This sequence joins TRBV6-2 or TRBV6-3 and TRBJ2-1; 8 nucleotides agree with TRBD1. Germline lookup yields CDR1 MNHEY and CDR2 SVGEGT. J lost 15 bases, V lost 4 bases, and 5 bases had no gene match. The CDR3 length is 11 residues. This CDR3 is CASSFNRGMFF. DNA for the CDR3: TGTGCCAGCAGTTTCAACAGGGGGATGTTCTTC.

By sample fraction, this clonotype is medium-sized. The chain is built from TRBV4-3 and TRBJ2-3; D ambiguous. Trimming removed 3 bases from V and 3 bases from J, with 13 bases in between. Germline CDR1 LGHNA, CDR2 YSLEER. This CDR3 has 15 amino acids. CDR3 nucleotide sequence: TGCGCCAGCAGCCACCGAGCTTTAGCAACAGATACGCAGTATTTT. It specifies CASSHRALATDTQYF.